The clone carrying this TCR beta chain was observed many times. Its antigen is unidentified. The source of the sample is a study of response to subunit inactivated influenza vaccine. General study results and limits: Researchers suggested that each seasonal influenza vaccination recruits few new T cells.

TCRdb recomputed calls from the RT-PCR reads with MiXCR, one row per CDR3 protein. The sample carries 590,000 or so distinct CDR3 sequences, around 13% recorded once. The sequences come from PBMCs from blood, collected 14 to 15 days before vaccination. The receptor's source is a man aged 45-65 years who received an inactivated influenza vaccine.

CDR3 sequence: CASRGRGYGYTF. The CDR3 region has the DNA TGCGCCAGCAGGGGACGAGGCTATGGCTACACCTTC. V is TRBV4-1 and J is TRBJ1-2; the D gene is possibly TRBD1 (5 bases). The CDR3 runs to 12 residues. Trimming took 6 bases from V and 4 from J, leaving 9 bases between them. CDR1 is MGHRA, CDR2 YSYEKL, per germline.